This T cell receptor (beta chain) was recovered during a study of T cells after yellow fever vaccination. In this sample, this clonotype turned up many times. One entry per CDR3 protein results from TCRdb running MiXCR on the 5' RACE reads. The sample contains 150,000 or so distinct CDR3 sequences, approximately 6.7% of which appear only once. The sequencing here drew on CD4+ T cells sorted from PBMCs, taken 4 to 6 days after the first yellow fever vaccination. This sequence originates from a young man who received the YFV17D yellow fever vaccine.

CDR3 in DNA: TGTGCCAGCAGCTTACCCGGGGGGAGCTATGGCTACACCTTC. This gives the protein CASSLPGGSYGYTF. The chain couples TRBV7-9 to TRBJ1-2; TRBD1 is a possible D gene (5 bases). Trimming shortened V by 2 bases and J by 4 bases, and 11 bases separated the two germline ends. The CDR3 runs to 14 residues. CDR1 and CDR2 from the germline V gene are SEHNR and FQNEAQ (reference sequence).